The 22 T cell receptor beta chains below all came from one sample that was sequenced in a study of CD8+ T cells in alopecia areata. The study sorted pooled cutaneous lymph node cells by CD4, CD8alpha, NKG2D, NKG2ACE and other markers. Once RNA had been extracted, it was reverse transcribed into cDNA to act as the sequencing template. Clones were read by immunoSEQ multiplex PCR, and TCRdb kept only the in-frame ones, dropping some. The sample contains 270,000 or so clones, none occurring once; around 1.2% lies in the top ten. The sequenced sample consisted of CD4+ T cells sorted from a lymph node. These receptors all come from a C3H/HeJ mouse with alopecia areata. The mouse strain carries the MHC haplotype H2-k.

On this clone itself: All gene names here are mouse names. The sequence runs out 4 residues before the end of the CDR3; the remainder is reconstructed from the germline J gene. The chain combines TRBV31 with TRBJ2-5; 9 nucleotides line up with TRBD2. Germline-derived CDR1 and CDR2 are GKSSPN and SITVG. There are 15 residues in the CDR3. V lost 0 bases, J lost 3 bases, and 4 bases stayed unmatched. The covered CDR3 bases are TGTGCCTGGAGTCTAAAGGGGACTGGGCAAGAC. Encoded protein: CAWSLKGTGQD. The whole CDR3 region reads CAWSLKGTGQDTQYF.

Details on this clone: Gene and germline names: mouse. The read is 4 residues too short to cover the CDR3 end, so that end is filled in from the germline J gene. The chain is built from TRBV1 and TRBJ2-2; 9 nucleotides agree with TRBD1. Germline trimming cut 7 bases from V and 5 bases from J; bases unmatched to any gene: 5. This CDR3 contains 14 residues. Germline CDR1 reads NSQYPW; CDR2 reads LRSPGD (reference sequence). CDR3 sequence reads: CTCTLDRGTGQLYF. The part of the CDR3 DNA that was read is TGCACCTGCACCCTGGACAGGGGAACCGGG. The full variable domain, its missing parts supplied by reference TRBV1 and TRBJ2-2, is VTLLEQNPRWRLVPRGQAVNLRCILKNSQYPWMSWYQQDLQKQLQWLFTLRSPGDKEVKSLPGADYLATRVTDTELRLQVANMSQGRTLYCTCTLDRGTGQLYFGEGSKLTVL.

This clone was observed a few times. Gene names denote mouse genes. The CDR3 end is not reached by the read, which stops 4 residues before it; the germline J gene fills it in. This chain uses TRBV17 with TRBJ2-1; perhaps TRBD1 as D (7 bases). V was trimmed by 1 base and J by 3 bases, leaving 16 bases between them. The CDR3 contains 17 residues. Germline V gene data show CDR1 as MNHDT and CDR2 as YYDKIL. CDR3 protein: CASSRGGGRGVYAEQFF. The part of the CDR3 DNA that was read is TGTGCTAGCAGTAGAGGCGGGGGCAGGGGGGTCTATGCT.

This clone was recorded a few times. The germline and genes are mouse ones. The read ends 4 residues shy of where the CDR3 ends; the end is completed using the germline J gene. The V call is TRBV17, the J call TRBJ2-7; D not certain. Germline CDR1 reads MNHDT; CDR2 reads YYDKIL. The CDR3 has 12 amino acids. The V end was cut by 4 bases, the J end by 0 bases, with 4 bases between. The CDR3: CASSISSYEQYF. The CDR3 bases that were read are TGTGCTAGCAGTATCAGCTCCTAT.

A note on this clone: Gene names and germline match the mouse. The CDR3 goes on 4 residues after the read ends, and that part is filled in from the germline J gene. The chain couples TRBV31 to TRBJ1-2, with 10 bases identical to TRBD1. CDR1 is GKSSPN, CDR2 SITVG, per germline. V shed 0 bases and J 4 bases; nucleotides not matched to a gene: 5. The CDR3 sequence is 15 residues long. Incomplete CDR3 DNA: TGTGCCTGGAGTCTAAAGGGACAGGGGTCCTCC. It specifies CAWSLKGQGSS. The whole CDR3 sequence reads CAWSLKGQGSSDYTF.

A remark on this clone: The genes and germline here are from mouse. The read terminates 4 residues before the CDR3 end, so the remaining end is supplied by the germline J gene. The chain combines TRBV31 with TRBJ2-1; TRBD1 matches at 8 bases. CDR1 GKSSPN and CDR2 SITVG come from the germline V gene. The CDR3 has 15 amino acids. The CDR3 DNA, read in part, is TGTGCCTGGAGTCTAACCCAGGGGGCGCGCGCT. It specifies CAWSLTQGARA. The full CDR3 protein reads CAWSLTQGARAEQFF.

A remark on this clone: These gene names are mouse names. With the read ending 4 residues before the CDR3 end, the germline J gene is used to fill in that end. This chain uses TRBV3 with TRBJ2-5, with TRBD2 identical over 11 bases. Germline CDR1 SNHLY, CDR2 FYNGKV (reference sequence). The V segment lost 0 bases and the J segment 3 bases; nucleotides outside the gene matches: 5. The CDR3 sequence is 17 residues long. CDR3 residues: CASSLAGGTGGQDTQYF. Partial CDR3 DNA: TGTGCCAGCAGCTTAGCAGGGGGGACTGGGGGTCAAGAC.

There are a few counts of this clone. All gene names here are mouse names. Other DNA sequences in this specimen translate into the identical CDR3. CDR3: CASSDALGASSYEQYF. The sequenced CDR3 bases are TGTGCCAGCAGTGATGCTCTGGGGGCCTCCTCCTAT. This chain uses TRBV13-1 with TRBJ2-7, with a tentative D call TRBD2 (7 bases). The sequence runs out 4 residues before the end of the CDR3; the remainder is reconstructed from the germline J gene. Germline V gene data show CDR1 as NSHNY and CDR2 as SYGAGN. V lost 0 bases and J lost 0, with 13 bases in between. The CDR3 loop spans 16 amino acids.

Of note for this clone: The genes and germline here are from mouse. The CDR3 end is not reached by the read, which stops 3 residues before it; the germline J gene fills it in. This sequence joins TRBV5 and TRBJ1-6; 7 bases align to TRBD1. TRBJ1-6 is labeled an ORF, and its function is uncertain. The CDR3 spans 15 residues. Per germline, CDR1 LGHNA and CDR2 YNLKQL (reference sequence). The V and J ends lost 4 bases and 5 bases, in that order; junction bases with no gene match: 5. CDR3 sequence: CASSPDRDDNSPLYF. CDR3 DNA, as far as it was read: TGTGCCAGCAGCCCCGACAGGGATGATAATTCGCCC.

With regard to this clone: The gene names given are mouse names. The CDR3 end lies 4 residues beyond the end of the read and is filled in from the germline J gene. The genes are TRBV19 and TRBJ1-2; 7 bases map to TRBD1. The trim removed 10 bases at V and 4 bases at J, leaving 1 base unmatched. Germline assignment: CDR1 FNHDT and CDR2 SITEND (reference sequence). CDR3 length: 10 residues. The CDR3 loop reads CAHRGSDYTF. The DNA read from the CDR3 is TGTGCCCACAGGGGCTCC.

In regard to this clone: The gene names given are mouse names. With the read ending 4 residues before the CDR3 end, the germline J gene is used to fill in that end. The J gene is TRBJ2-5, the V gene TRBV19, with 9 positions matching TRBD1. Germline lookup yields CDR1 FNHDT and CDR2 SITEND (reference sequence). The CDR3 extends over 17 amino acids. J lost 0 bases, V lost 4 bases, and 9 bases had no gene match. The CDR3 bases that were read are TGTGCCAGCAGTCCCGGCTACAGGGGGCTTAACCAAGAC. Amino acids: CASSPGYRGLNQD. The entire CDR3 sequence reads CASSPGYRGLNQDTQYF.

Note on this clone: Genes here carry mouse names. CDR3 DNA, as far as it was read: TGTGCCAGCAGCCTCCCAGGA. It is translated as CASSLPG. The full CDR3 is CASSLPGEVFF. V gene TRBV2 combines with J gene TRBJ1-1; no firm D call. The read terminates 4 residues ahead of where the CDR3 ends, so the germline J gene completes it. Germline assignment: CDR1 LGHNA and CDR2 YSYQKL. The CDR3 runs to 11 residues.

On this clone: Gene names follow the mouse nomenclature. The DNA ends 4 residues before the CDR3 does, and the rest of the CDR3 is filled in from the germline J gene. This sequence joins TRBV1 and TRBJ2-7, with D perhaps matching TRBD1 (6 bases). The CDR3 has 12 amino acids. The germline gives CDR1 NSQYPW, CDR2 LRSPGD (reference sequence). The CDR3 DNA, read in part, is TGCACCTGCAGTGAGAACAGGGAT. Translating gives CTCSENRD. The entire CDR3 sequence reads CTCSENRDEQYF.

This clone turned up a few times. The germline and genes are mouse ones. The read is 4 residues too short to cover the CDR3 end, so that end is filled in from the germline J gene. V and J are TRBV17 and TRBJ2-5, with 7 nucleotides matching TRBD1. The CDR3 is 14 amino acids. Trimming cost V 2 bases and J 3 bases; bases outside gene matches: 2. Germline V gene sequence: CDR1 MNHDT, CDR2 YYDKIL. Partial CDR3 DNA: TGTGCTAGCAGTAGAACACAGGGGCAAGAC. Encoded protein: CASSRTQGQD. The whole CDR3 is CASSRTQGQDTQYF. Full variable domain (outside the CDR3, taken from reference TRBV17 and TRBJ2-5): DTTVKQNPRYKLARVGKPVNLICSQTMNHDTMYWYQKKPNQAPKLLLFYYDKILNREADTFEKFQSSRPNNSFCSLYIGSAGLEYSAMYLCASSRTQGQDTQYFGPGTRLLVL.

This clone has just a few counts. Gene labels here are mouse ones. Sequencing ends 4 residues short of the CDR3 end; the germline J gene provides the rest. The rearrangement links TRBV13-3 to TRBJ2-1; 10 nucleotides agree with TRBD1. Per the germline V gene, CDR1 is NNHDY and CDR2 is SYVADS. CDR3 length equals 15 residues. The covered CDR3 bases are TGTGCCAGCAGTGTTACCGGGACAGGGGTATCT. It translates to CASSVTGTGVS. The complete CDR3 reads CASSVTGTGVSEQFF.

Only a few counts were recorded for this clone. Genes and germline are mouse. With the read ending 4 residues before the CDR3 end, the germline J gene is used to fill in that end. The rearrangement links TRBV31 to TRBJ2-5; D possibly corresponds to TRBD1 (6 bases). CDR1 and CDR2 from the germline V gene are GKSSPN and SITVG. The length of the CDR3 is 13 residues. Here the CDR3 reads CAWRTTGGDTQYF. CDR3 DNA, as far as it was read: TGTGCCTGGCGGACGACAGGTGGGGAC.

This clone was found a few times. These gene names are mouse names. Sequencing ends 4 residues short of the CDR3 end; the germline J gene provides the rest. Additional DNA sequences in this sample encode the identical CDR3. The V and J genes are TRBV13-1 and TRBJ2-1; 10 bases match TRBD2. This CDR3 is 15 amino acids long. J lost 1 base, V lost 5 bases, and 3 bases had no gene match. In germline, CDR1 is NSHNY, CDR2 SYGAGN. CDR3 loop: CASRGLGANYAEQFF. CDR3 DNA (partial): TGTGCCAGCAGAGGACTGGGGGCGAACTATGCT.

As for this clone: Germline and genes: mouse. The read ends 4 residues before the CDR3 terminus; that terminus is restored from the germline J gene. The gene calls are TRBV1 and TRBJ1-2, with 7 bases fitting TRBD1. The CDR3 is 15 amino acids. Per germline, CDR1 NSQYPW and CDR2 LRSPGD (reference sequence). CDR3 amino acids: CTCSAGGAGGSDYTF. CDR3 DNA, as far as it was read: TGCACCTGCAGTGCAGGCGGGGCAGGGGGTTCC.

In its sample, this clone was seen a few times. Genes and germline are mouse. The observed sequence ends 4 residues before the CDR3 terminus, with the missing tail filled in from the germline J gene. The chain uses TRBV13-3 and TRBJ1-2; D might be TRBD1 (5 bases). Germline CDR1 is NNHDY and CDR2 is SYVADS. The V end was cut by 3 bases, the J end by 1 base, with 7 bases between. The CDR3 loop spans 13 amino acids. This CDR3 reads CASSVQENSDYTF. The sequenced CDR3 bases are TGTGCCAGCAGTGTACAGGAAAACTCC.

There are a few counts of this clone. The germline and genes are mouse ones. Read sequence stops 4 residues before the CDR3 end, and the germline J gene provides the missing end. The chain links TRBV13-1 to TRBJ2-7, with 12 bases aligning to TRBD2. With 1 base clipped from V and 2 bases from J, the junction kept 7 bases outside the gene matches. The CDR3 runs to 17 residues. In germline, CDR1 is NSHNY, CDR2 SYGAGN. The CDR3 bases that were read are TGTGCCAGCAGTGATCCGGGGACTGGGGGGTTCCCCTAT. This sequence encodes CASSDPGTGGFPY. The whole CDR3 protein reads CASSDPGTGGFPYEQYF.

This clone was counted only a few times. Gene names are mouse gene names. The read halts 4 residues ahead of the CDR3 end, with the missing end drawn from the germline J gene. The chain uses TRBV13-1 and TRBJ2-3, with 9 bases lining up with TRBD2. This CDR3 is built from 15 residues. Germline V lookup: CDR1 NSHNY, CDR2 SYGAGN. The CDR3 protein is CASSDENWGEETLYF. CDR3 DNA, as far as it was read: TGTGCCAGCAGTGATGAGAACTGGGGGGAAGAA.

A few counts support this clone. Gene names refer to mouse genes. With the read ending 4 residues before the CDR3 end, the germline J gene is used to fill in that end. Other DNA sequences from this sample encode an identical CDR3 as well. The chain carries TRBV5 and TRBJ2-5; possibly TRBD1 for D (6 bases). Germline lookup yields CDR1 LGHNA and CDR2 YNLKQL (reference sequence). The length of the CDR3 is 15 residues. Trimming cost V 0 bases and J 3 bases, with 10 bases left between them. The CDR3 DNA, read in part, is TGTGCCAGCAGCCAAGATCCGGGACAACAAGAC. Translated: CASSQDPGQQD. In full, the CDR3 reads CASSQDPGQQDTQYF.